Described below is a single T cell receptor beta chain sequence and its context. The source of the sample is a study of blood T cell repertoires in COVID-19. Study-level background: Samples taken during acute and convalescent COVID-19 were collected in the United States, Italy and Spain.

Study processing details: Estimated nucleated cell counts came from reference gene primer amplification. Assay: immunoSEQ multiplex PCR; the TCRdb copy retains only in-frame clones and omits some. D and trimming were read from the DNA, whereas the V and J calls and clone size are those reported in that table. The repertoire includes roughly 400,000 clones, 88% of them detected once, and less than 1.5% sits in the top ten. Categorization into cohorts depended on clinical history that participants reported. Someone with COVID-19 had been met by exposed participants within 2 weeks before study entry. This receptor was taken from a woman in her late teens or twenties who had been exposed to COVID-19. Sequencing was carried out using PBMCs or T cells enriched from blood (not recorded which).

The CDR3 loop reads CASKRAGAYEQYF. CDR3 in DNA: TGTGCCAGCAAGAGGGCAGGGGCCTACGAGCAGTACTTC. The chain joins TRBV28 to TRBJ2-7; D is perhaps TRBD1 (6 bases). V lost 7 bases, J lost 2 bases, and 12 bases lay in between. This CDR3 has 13 amino acids. CDR1 MDHEN and CDR2 SYDVKM come from the germline V gene.